The clone carrying this TCR beta chain showed up just a few times. Its antigen remains unknown. Clinical symptoms, serum thyroxine, TRAb, thyroid ultrasound and orbital computed tomography determined diagnosis. This entry is derived from a study of Graves' ophthalmopathy and Graves' hyperthyroidism. The trim removed 8 bases at V and 5 bases at J, leaving 5 bases unmatched. The CDR3 loop spans 12 amino acids. Germline values: CDR1 MNHNS, CDR2 SASEGT. The authors amplified TCR beta CDR3 regions, and they did so from RNA transcripts for repertoire sequencing. The first-round RT-PCR employed HTBI primers together with the Qiagen OneStep RT-PCR kit. A multiplex PCR was then performed as the second round. From the multiplex PCR reads, TCRdb called clonotypes with MiXCR, one entry per CDR3 protein. The profile shows about 210,000 distinct CDR3 sequences, 29% of them singletons. The study's findings and limits: Blood contained most expanded thyroid clonotypes exceeding 0.001 frequency. Discrimination between ophthalmopathy and stable hyperthyroidism by a 13-signature model showed approximately 89% sensitivity and roughly 81% specificity.

The TCR comes from a man aged 45 to 65 with Graves' ophthalmopathy. Sequencing was carried out using peripheral blood. The chain has TRBV6-1 and TRBJ2-5; 7 positions agree with TRBD1. This chain's CDR3 is CASATGAETQYF. CDR3 nucleotide sequence: TGTGCCAGCGCCACAGGGGCGGAGACCCAGTACTTC.